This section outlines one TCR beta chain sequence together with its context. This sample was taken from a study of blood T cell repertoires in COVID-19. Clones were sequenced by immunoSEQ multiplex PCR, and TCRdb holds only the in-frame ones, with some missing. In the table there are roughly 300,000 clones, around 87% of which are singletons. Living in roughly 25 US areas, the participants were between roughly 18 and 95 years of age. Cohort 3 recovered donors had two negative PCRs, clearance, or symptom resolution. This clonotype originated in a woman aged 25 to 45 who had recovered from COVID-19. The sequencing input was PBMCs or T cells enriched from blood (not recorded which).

The CDR3 protein is CASSPGQGTDTQYF. DNA of the CDR3: TGTGCCAGCAGCCCGGGACAGGGAACAGATACGCAGTATTTT. V gene TRBV11-3 combines with J gene TRBJ2-3, with 9 bases fitting TRBD1. The CDR3 spans 14 residues. CDR1 is SGHNT and CDR2 is YENEEA in the germline V gene. V lost 5 bases and J lost 3; bases outside the gene matches: 3. Full variable domain (rest looked up from reference TRBV11-3 and TRBJ2-3): EAGVVQSPRYKIIEKKQPVAFWCNPISGHNTLYWYLQNLGQGPELLIRYENEEAVDDSQLPKDRFSAERLKGVDSTLKIQPAELGDSAVYLCASSPGQGTDTQYFGPGTRLTVL.